This section outlines one T cell receptor beta chain sequence together with its context. Antigen: not known. This record belongs to a study of early stage breast cancer tumors. For the study at large: Most invasive tumors, about 75% of the 16, were ER+/PR+/HER2-. Invasive lobular carcinomas made up about 35% of the 12 ER+/PR+/HER2- tumors. Study-level results: Chain pairing and CD4, CD8 or FOXP3 expression were not captured. Commonly generated sequences made up most enriched TCRB sequences shared between patients.

V was clipped by 0 bases and J by 7 bases, with 14 bases between them. Looked up from germline, CDR1 is SGDLS and CDR2 is YYNGEE. This CDR3 contains 14 residues. Data came from immunoSEQ multiplex PCR; TCRdb stores just in-frame clones and leaves some out. Of about 9,500 clones listed, 66% are singletons. This sequence was found in a person aged 50 to 59 with breast cancer. The chain combines TRBV9 with TRBJ2-7, with D possibly matching TRBD1 (6 bases). The specimen was breast tumor tissue. CDR3 nucleotide sequence: TGTGCCAGCAGCGTAGGGGGTGAAAGGGGGGAGCAGTACTTC. Translated: CASSVGGERGEQYF.